This TCR beta chain was sequenced for a study of blood T cell repertoires in COVID-19. For the study at large: Sites in the United States, Italy and Spain provided acute and convalescent COVID-19 samples. Sources were T cells, B-cell-depleted T cells, or PBMCs; the material itself was cDNA or gDNA.

Under the authors' procedure: Amplifying reference gene primers gave estimates of nucleated cell counts. Measured with immunoSEQ multiplex PCR; TCRdb has only the in-frame clones, and not every one. The DNA gave D and trimming, while V, J and clone size come from that table. The sample lists over 350,000 clones, about 89% occurring once. J was trimmed by 0 bases and V by 0 bases; bases with no gene match: 13. The CDR3 contains 21 residues. The germline gives CDR1 SGHTA, CDR2 FQGNSA. The sequencing input was peripheral blood. The source is a woman between 25 and 40 years old with acute or convalescent COVID-19. V is TRBV7-2 and J is TRBJ2-2, with TRBD2 matching over 10 bases. CDR3 residues: CASSLAFLAGGAFANTGELFF. The CDR3 region has the DNA TGTGCCAGCAGCTTAGCGTTCTTAGCGGGGGGCGCGTTCGCGAACACCGGGGAGCTGTTTTTT. Together with reference TRBV7-2 and TRBJ2-2, the CDR3 gives the full variable domain: GAGVSQSPSNKVTEKGKDVELRCDPISGHTALYWYRQSLGQGLEFLIYFQGNSAPDKSGLPSDRFSAERTGGSVSTLTIQRTQQEDSAVYLCASSLAFLAGGAFANTGELFFGEGSRLTVL.